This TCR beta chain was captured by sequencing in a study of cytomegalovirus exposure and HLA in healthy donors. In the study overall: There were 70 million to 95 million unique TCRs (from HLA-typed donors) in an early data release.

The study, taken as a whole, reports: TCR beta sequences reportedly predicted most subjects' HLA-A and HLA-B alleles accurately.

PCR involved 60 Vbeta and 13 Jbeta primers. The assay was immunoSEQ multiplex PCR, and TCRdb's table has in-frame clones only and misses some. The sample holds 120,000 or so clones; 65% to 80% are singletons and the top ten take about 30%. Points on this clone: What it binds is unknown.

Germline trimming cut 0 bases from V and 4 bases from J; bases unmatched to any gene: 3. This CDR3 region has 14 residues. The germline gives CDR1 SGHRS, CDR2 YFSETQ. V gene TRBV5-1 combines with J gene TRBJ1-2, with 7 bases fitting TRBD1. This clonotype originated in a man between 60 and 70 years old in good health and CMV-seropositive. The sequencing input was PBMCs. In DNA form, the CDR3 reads TGCGCCAGCAGCTTGGGGACAGGAGTCTATGGCTACACCTTC. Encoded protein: CASSLGTGVYGYTF.